A single sample gave rise to the 4 T cell receptor beta chains below, sequenced in a study of blood T cell repertoires in COVID-19. Produced via immunoSEQ multiplex PCR; TCRdb's table is partial and in-frame only. The sample holds roughly 100,000 clones; around 90% are singletons and the top ten take around 3.8%. Sequenced material: peripheral blood. The receptors derive from a woman aged 60-75 years with acute or convalescent COVID-19.

The J gene is TRBJ2-7, the V gene TRBV15; D may be TRBD2 (5 bases). This CDR3 comprises 15 residues. Trimming shortened V by 1 base and J by 0 bases, and 10 bases separated the two germline ends. The germline gives CDR1 LNHNV, CDR2 YYDKDF (reference sequence). The CDR3 DNA reads TGTGCCACCAGCAGAGGTTGGGGAGCCTCCTACGAGCAGTACTTC. It is translated as CATSRGWGASYEQYF.

This chain connects TRBV7-3 to TRBJ1-6; D is possibly TRBD1 (6 bases). Looked up from germline, CDR1 is SGHTA and CDR2 is FQGTGA. Trimming left V 0 bases short and J 7 bases short, with 10 bases between. The CDR3 length is 15 residues. The DNA for the CDR3 is TGTGCCAGCAGCTTAACGGTGCAGGGGAATTCACCCCTCCACTTT. This sequence encodes CASSLTVQGNSPLHF. Based on the CDR3 plus reference TRBV7-3 and TRBJ1-6, the full variable domain is GAGVSQTPSNKVTEKGKYVELRCDPISGHTALYWYRQSLGQGPEFLIYFQGTGAADDSGLPNDRFFAVRPEGSVSTLKIQRTERGDSAVYLCASSLTVQGNSPLHFGNGTRLTVT.

The chain uses TRBV7-8 and TRBJ1-5; a weak D match, TRBD1 (5 bases). Germline V gene sequence: CDR1 SGHVS, CDR2 FQNEAQ. The CDR3 is 15 residues long. V was clipped by 3 bases and J by 0 bases, with 9 bases between them. CDR3 amino acids: CASSFGQGSNQPQHF. In DNA form, the CDR3 reads TGTGCCAGCAGCTTTGGGCAGGGTAGCAATCAGCCCCAGCATTTT.

The V call is TRBV2, the J call TRBJ2-2; a weak D match, TRBD2 (5 bases). The CDR3 runs to 14 residues. Germline values: CDR1 SNHLY, CDR2 FYNNEI. Between the trimmed V and J ends, which lost 7 bases and 5 bases, there was a span of 14 bases. The CDR3 sequence: CASIPLAVTGELFF. CDR3 sequence (DNA): TGTGCCAGCATCCCGCTAGCAGTTACCGGGGAGCTGTTTTTT.